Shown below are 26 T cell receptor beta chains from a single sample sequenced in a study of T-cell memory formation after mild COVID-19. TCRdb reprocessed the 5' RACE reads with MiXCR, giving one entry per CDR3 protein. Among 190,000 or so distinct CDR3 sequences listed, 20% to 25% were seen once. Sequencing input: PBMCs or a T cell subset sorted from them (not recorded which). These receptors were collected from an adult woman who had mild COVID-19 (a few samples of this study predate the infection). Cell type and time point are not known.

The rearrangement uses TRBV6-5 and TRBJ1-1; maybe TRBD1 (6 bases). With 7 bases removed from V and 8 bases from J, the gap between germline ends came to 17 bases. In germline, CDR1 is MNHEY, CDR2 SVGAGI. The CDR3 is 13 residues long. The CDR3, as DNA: TGTGCCAGCAACAAAGGGGGTAATTTCGAAGCTTTCTTT. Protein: CASNKGGNFEAFF.

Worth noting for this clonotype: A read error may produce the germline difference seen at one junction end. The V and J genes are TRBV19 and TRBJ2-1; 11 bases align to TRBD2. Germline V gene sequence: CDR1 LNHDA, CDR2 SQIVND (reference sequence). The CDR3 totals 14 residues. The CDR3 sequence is CASSIAGGPNEQFF. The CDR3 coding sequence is TGTGCCAGTAGCATAGCGGGAGGGCCGAATGAGCAGTTCTTC. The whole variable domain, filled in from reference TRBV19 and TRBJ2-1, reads DGGITQSPKYLFRKEGQNVTLSCEQNLNHDAMYWYRQDPGQGLRLIYYSQIVNDFQKGDIAEGYSVSREKKESFPLTVTSAQKNPTAFYLCASSIAGGPNEQFFGPGTRLTVL.

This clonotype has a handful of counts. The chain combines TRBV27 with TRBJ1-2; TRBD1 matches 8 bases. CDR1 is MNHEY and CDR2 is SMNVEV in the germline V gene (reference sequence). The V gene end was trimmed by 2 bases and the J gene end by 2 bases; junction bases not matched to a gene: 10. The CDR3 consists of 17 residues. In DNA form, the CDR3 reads TGTGCCAGCAGTTTAAATGGCTGGACAGGGAGGAACTATGGCTACACCTTC. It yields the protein CASSLNGWTGRNYGYTF.

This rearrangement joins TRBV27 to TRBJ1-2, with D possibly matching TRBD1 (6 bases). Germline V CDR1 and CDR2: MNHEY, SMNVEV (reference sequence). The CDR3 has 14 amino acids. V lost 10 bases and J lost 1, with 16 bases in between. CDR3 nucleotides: TGTGCCACCCGGATACAGGGTGGTAACTATGGCTACACCTTC. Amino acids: CATRIQGGNYGYTF.

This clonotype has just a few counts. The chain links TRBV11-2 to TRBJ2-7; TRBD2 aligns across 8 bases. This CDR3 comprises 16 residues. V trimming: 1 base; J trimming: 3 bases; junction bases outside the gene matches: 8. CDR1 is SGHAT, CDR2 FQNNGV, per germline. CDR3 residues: CASSLVTSGAIYEQYF. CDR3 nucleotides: TGTGCCAGCAGCTTAGTTACTAGCGGAGCTATCTACGAGCAGTACTTC.

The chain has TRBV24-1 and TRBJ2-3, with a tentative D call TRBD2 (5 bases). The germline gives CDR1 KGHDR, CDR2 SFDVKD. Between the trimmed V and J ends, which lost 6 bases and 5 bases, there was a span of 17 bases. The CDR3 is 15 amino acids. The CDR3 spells CATSRSGFGEDTQYF. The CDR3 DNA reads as TGTGCCACCAGTCGATCGGGGTTTGGTGAAGATACGCAGTATTTT.

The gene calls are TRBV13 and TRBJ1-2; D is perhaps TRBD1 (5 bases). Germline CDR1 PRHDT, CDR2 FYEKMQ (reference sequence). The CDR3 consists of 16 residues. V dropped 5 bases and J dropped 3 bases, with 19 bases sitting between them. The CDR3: CASSHREQEDYYGYTF. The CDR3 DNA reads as TGTGCCAGCAGCCATAGAGAACAGGAGGATTACTATGGCTACACCTTC.

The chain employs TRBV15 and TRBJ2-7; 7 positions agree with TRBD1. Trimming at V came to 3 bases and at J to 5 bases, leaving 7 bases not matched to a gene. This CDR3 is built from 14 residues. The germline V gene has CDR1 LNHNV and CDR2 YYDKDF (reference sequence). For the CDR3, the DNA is TGTGCCACCAGCAGCCACAGGGGTACCCACGAGCAGTACTTC. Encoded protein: CATSSHRGTHEQYF.

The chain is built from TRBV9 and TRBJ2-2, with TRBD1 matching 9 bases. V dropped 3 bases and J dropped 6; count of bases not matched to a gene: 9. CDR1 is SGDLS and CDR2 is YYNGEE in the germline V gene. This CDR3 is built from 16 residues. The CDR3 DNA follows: TGTGCCAGCAGCGATCCGGGACAGGGTCGCGCCGGGGAGCTGTTTTTT. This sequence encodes CASSDPGQGRAGELFF.

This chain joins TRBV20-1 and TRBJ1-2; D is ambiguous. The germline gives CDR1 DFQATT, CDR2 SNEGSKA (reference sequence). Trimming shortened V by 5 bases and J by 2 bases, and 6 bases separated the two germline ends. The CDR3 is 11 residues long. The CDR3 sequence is CSAGQNYGYTF. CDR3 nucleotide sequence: TGCAGTGCTGGGCAGAACTATGGCTACACCTTC.

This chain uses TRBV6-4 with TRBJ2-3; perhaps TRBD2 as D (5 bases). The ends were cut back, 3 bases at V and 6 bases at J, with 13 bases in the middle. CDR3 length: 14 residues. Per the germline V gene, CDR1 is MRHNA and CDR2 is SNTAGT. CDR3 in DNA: TGTGCCAGCAGTGAAATTGGACTTTCCGATACGCAGTATTTT. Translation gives CASSEIGLSDTQYF.

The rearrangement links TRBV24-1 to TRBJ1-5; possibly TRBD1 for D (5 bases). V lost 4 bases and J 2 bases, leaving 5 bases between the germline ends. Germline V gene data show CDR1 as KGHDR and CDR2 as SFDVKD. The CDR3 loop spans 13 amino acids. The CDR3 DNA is TGTGCCACCAGTGAGGGGGGCAATCAGCCCCAGCATTTT. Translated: CATSEGGNQPQHF.

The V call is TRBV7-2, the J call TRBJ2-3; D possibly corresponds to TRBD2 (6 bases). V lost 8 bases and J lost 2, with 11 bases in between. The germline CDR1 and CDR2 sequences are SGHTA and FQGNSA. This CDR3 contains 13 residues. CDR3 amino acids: CASVAENTDTQYF. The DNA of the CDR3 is TGTGCCAGCGTAGCGGAAAACACAGATACGCAGTATTTT.

CDR3: CASSLEDPFVEQYF. In DNA form, the CDR3 reads TGTGCCAGCAGCTTAGAGGACCCTTTCGTCGAGCAGTACTTC. This chain connects TRBV7-6 to TRBJ2-7; D is unresolved. This CDR3 has 14 residues. V lost 1 base and J 6 bases, leaving 13 bases between the germline ends. The germline gives CDR1 SGHVS, CDR2 FNYEAQ.

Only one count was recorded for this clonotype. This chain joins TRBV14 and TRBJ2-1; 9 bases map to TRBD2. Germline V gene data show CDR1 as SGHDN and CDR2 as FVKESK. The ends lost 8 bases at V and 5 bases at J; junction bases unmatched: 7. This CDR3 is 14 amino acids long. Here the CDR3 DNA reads TGTGCCAGCGCCACGGCGGGAGGGAACAATGAGCAGTTCTTC. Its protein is CASATAGGNNEQFF.

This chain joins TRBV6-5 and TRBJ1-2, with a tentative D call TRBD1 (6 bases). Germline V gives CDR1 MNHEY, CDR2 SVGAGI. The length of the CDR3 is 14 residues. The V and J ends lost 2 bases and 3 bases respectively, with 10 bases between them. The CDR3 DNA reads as TGTGCCAGCAGTTACGGGGGCATAGACTATGGCTACACCTTC. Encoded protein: CASSYGGIDYGYTF.

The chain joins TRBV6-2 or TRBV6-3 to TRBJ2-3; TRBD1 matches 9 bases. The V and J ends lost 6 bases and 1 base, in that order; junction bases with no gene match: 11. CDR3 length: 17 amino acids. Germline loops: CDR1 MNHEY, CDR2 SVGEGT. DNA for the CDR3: TGTGCCAGCAGACCAGCCACCCGGGACAGGGGCACAGATACGCAGTATTTT. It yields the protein CASRPATRDRGTDTQYF.

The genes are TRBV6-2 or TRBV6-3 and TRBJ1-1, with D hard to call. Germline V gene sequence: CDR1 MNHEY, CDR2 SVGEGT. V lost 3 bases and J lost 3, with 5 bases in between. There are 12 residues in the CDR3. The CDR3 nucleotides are TGTGCCAGCAGTTATTTGGACACTGAAGCTTTCTTT. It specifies CASSYLDTEAFF.

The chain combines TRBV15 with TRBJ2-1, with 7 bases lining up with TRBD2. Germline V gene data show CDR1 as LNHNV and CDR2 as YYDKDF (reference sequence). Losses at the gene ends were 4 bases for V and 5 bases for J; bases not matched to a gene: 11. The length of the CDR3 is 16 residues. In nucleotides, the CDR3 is TGTGCCACCAGCAACCCTCCGGGGGAGGGGAACAATGAGCAGTTCTTC. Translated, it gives CATSNPPGEGNNEQFF. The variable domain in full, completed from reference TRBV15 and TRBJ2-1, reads DAMVIQNPRYQVTQFGKPVTLSCSQTLNHNVMYWYQQKSSQAPKLLFHYYDKDFNNEADTPDNFQSRRPNTSFCFLDIRSPGLGDTAMYLCATSNPPGEGNNEQFFGPGTRLTVL.

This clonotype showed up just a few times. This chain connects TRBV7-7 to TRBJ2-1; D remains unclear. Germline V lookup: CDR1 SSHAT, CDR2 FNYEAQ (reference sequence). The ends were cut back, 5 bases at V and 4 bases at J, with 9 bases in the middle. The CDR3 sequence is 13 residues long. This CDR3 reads CASSRVGYNEQFF. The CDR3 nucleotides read TGTGCCAGCAGCCGCGTGGGGTACAATGAGCAGTTCTTC.

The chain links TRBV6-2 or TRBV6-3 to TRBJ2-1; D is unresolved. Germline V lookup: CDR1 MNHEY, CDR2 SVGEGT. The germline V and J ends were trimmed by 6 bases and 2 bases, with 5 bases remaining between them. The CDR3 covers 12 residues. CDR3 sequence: CASRWAYNEQFF. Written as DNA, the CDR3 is TGTGCCAGCAGGTGGGCCTACAATGAGCAGTTCTTC.

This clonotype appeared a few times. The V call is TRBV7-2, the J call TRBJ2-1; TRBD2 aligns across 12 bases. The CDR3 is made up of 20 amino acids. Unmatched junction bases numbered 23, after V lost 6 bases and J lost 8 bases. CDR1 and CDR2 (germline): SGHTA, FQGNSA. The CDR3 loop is CASSLPEVWLAGGGLDEQFF. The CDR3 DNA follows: TGTGCCAGCAGTTTACCGGAGGTATGGCTAGCGGGAGGGGGCCTCGATGAGCAGTTCTTC.

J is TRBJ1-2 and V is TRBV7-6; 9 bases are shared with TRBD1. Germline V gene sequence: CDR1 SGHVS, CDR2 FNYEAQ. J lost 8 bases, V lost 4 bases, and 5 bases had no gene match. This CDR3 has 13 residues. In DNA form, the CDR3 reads TGTGCCAGCAGCTCAGGACAGGGGAACGGCTACACCTTC. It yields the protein CASSSGQGNGYTF.

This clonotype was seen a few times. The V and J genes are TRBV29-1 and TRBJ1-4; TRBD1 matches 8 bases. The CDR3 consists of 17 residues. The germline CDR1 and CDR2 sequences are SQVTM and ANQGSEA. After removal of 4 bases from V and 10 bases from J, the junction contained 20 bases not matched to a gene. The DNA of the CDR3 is TGCAGCGTTGTATTAGGACAGGGTGGGACATCGGTTGGAAAACTGTTTTTT. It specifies CSVVLGQGGTSVGKLFF.

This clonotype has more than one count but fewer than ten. CDR3 sequence reads: CASSQGGGGPSYNEQFF. The CDR3 DNA reads as TGTGCCAGCAGCCAAGGAGGCGGGGGGCCCTCCTACAATGAGCAGTTCTTC. This rearrangement joins TRBV14 to TRBJ2-1; 8 positions agree with TRBD2. V lost 1 base to trimming and J lost 0 bases; unmatched junction nucleotides: 5. The CDR3 consists of 17 residues. Germline CDR1 SGHDN, CDR2 FVKESK.

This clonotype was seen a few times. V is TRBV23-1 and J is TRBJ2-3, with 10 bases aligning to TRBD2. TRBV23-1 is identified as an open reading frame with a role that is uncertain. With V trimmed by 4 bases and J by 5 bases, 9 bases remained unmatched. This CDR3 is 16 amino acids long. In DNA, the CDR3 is TGCGCCAGCAGTCGGGTTGTAGCGGGGGGTCAAGATACGCAGTATTTT. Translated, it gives CASSRVVAGGQDTQYF.